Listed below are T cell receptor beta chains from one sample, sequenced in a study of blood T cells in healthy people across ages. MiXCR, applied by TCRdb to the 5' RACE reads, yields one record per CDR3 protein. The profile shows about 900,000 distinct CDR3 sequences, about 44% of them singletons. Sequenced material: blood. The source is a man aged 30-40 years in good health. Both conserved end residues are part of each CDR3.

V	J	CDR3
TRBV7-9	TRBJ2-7	CASSLIEGSEQYF
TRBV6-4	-	CASSESERGGYNEQYF
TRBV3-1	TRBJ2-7	CASSQDALAGPNEQYF
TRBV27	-	CASRRNLGQGAGEQYF
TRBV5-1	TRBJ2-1	CASSPRTSVYNEQFF
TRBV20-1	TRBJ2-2	CSARVGQTFTGELFF
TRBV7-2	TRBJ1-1	CASSLSGANTEAFF
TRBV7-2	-	CASSFQTGEVEQYF
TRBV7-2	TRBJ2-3	CASSSHPRRTSGRTDTQYF
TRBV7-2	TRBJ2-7	CASSLRGGDRAIHEQYF
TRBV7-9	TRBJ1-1	CASSFDSTEAFF
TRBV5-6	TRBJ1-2	CASSLRNGYTF
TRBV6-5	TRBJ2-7	CASSYGSSYYEQYF
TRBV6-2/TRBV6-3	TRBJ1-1	CASSYDGNTEAFF
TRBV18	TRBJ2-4	CASSPTQGREQYF